Following are 18 T cell receptor beta chains from one sample sequenced in a study of cytomegalovirus exposure and HLA in healthy donors. It was with 60 Vbeta and 13 Jbeta primers that the PCR ran. Profiling relied on immunoSEQ multiplex PCR, and the TCRdb table lists in-frame clones only, not all of them. The sample records over 200,000 clones, around 73% being singletons. Sequencing was done on a sample of PBMCs. The receptors were gathered from a male donor in good health and CMV-seronegative.

The V gene is TRBV5-5, the J gene TRBJ2-5; D is unclear. The length of the CDR3 is 14 residues. CDR1 SGHKS and CDR2 YYEKEE come from the germline V gene (reference sequence). The germline V and J ends were trimmed by 1 base and 3 bases, with 10 bases remaining between them. The CDR3 nucleotides read TGTGCCAGCAGCTTGTCCGGCGGAAAAGAGACCCAGTACTTC. The encoded protein is CASSLSGGKETQYF.

V and J are TRBV27 and TRBJ2-7, with 7 bases that match TRBD1. Trimming at V came to 3 bases and at J to 3 bases, leaving 11 bases not matched to a gene. Germline V gene data show CDR1 as MNHEY and CDR2 as SMNVEV (reference sequence). The CDR3 contains 16 residues. In nucleotides, the CDR3 is TGTGCCAGCAGTTTTGCCCTGGGACAGCCGCTCTACGAGCAGTACTTC. It codes for CASSFALGQPLYEQYF.

The chain links TRBV9 to TRBJ2-7, with 9 nucleotides matching TRBD1. Unmatched junction bases numbered 9, after V lost 4 bases and J lost 4 bases. The V gene's germline CDR1 is SGDLS and CDR2 YYNGEE. This CDR3 comprises 15 residues. The CDR3 loop is CASSLEGTGWYEQYF. The CDR3 nucleotides read TGTGCCAGCAGCTTAGAGGGGACAGGGTGGTACGAGCAGTACTTC.

This clone was counted a single time. A read error may account for a junction end that differs from germline. The chain links TRBV5-6 to TRBJ2-3, with a tentative D call TRBD1 (5 bases). The germline V gene encodes CDR1 SGHDT and CDR2 YYEEEE. This CDR3 is built from 16 residues. Here the CDR3 DNA reads TGTGCAAGCAACCTCTACGGCACAGGATCGTCTAGGGCGCAGTATTTT. Amino acids: CASNLYGTGSSRAQYF. Full variable domain (missing parts from reference TRBV5-6 and TRBJ2-3): DAGVTQSPTHLIKTRGQQVTLRCSPKSGHDTVSWYQQALGQGPQFIFQYYEEEERQRGNFPDRFSGHQFPNYSSELNVNALLLGDSALYLCASNLYGTGSSRAQYFGPGTRLTVL.

The chain links TRBV11-1 to TRBJ2-1; 11 bases agree with TRBD2. The germline V gene has CDR1 SGHAT and CDR2 FQDESV (reference sequence). Unmatched junction bases numbered 11, after V lost 5 bases and J lost 5 bases. The CDR3 is 17 residues long. CDR3 sequence (DNA): TGTGCCAGCAGCCCCATAGCGGGAGGGGGTCGGGACAATGAGCAGTTCTTC. Its protein product is CASSPIAGGGRDNEQFF.

The rearrangement joins TRBV19 to TRBJ2-7; 7 bases map to TRBD2. Trimming cost V 7 bases and J 0 bases; bases outside gene matches: 9. CDR1 is LNHDA and CDR2 is SQIVND in the germline V gene (reference sequence). CDR3 length: 15 residues. The CDR3 reads CASTLGSGLSYEQYF. The CDR3 nucleotides are TGTGCCAGTACCCTCGGTAGCGGGCTCTCCTACGAGCAGTACTTC.

As concerns this clone: Additional DNA sequences in this sample encode the identical CDR3. V and J are TRBV29-1 and TRBJ1-4; TRBD1 matches at 9 bases. The V segment lost 7 bases and the J segment 5 bases; nucleotides outside the gene matches: 8. The CDR3 totals 14 residues. Looked up from germline, CDR1 is SQVTM and CDR2 is ANQGSEA. CDR3 region: CSAAQGATNEKLFF. The DNA for the CDR3 is TGCAGCGCTGCACAGGGGGCCACAAATGAAAAACTGTTTTTT. Looking up the rest from reference TRBV29-1 and TRBJ1-4 gives the full variable domain: SAVISQKPSRDICQRGTSLTIQCQVDSQVTMMFWYRQQPGQSLTLIATANQGSEATYESGFVIDKFPISRPNLTFSTLTVSNMSPEDSSIYLCSAAQGATNEKLFFGSGTQLSVL.

This chain connects TRBV27 to TRBJ2-7; D remains unclear. The CDR3 sequence is 12 residues long. Trimming cost V 6 bases and J 7 bases, with 13 bases left between them. Germline-derived CDR1 and CDR2 are MNHEY and SMNVEV (reference sequence). CDR3 DNA sequence: TGTGCCAGCAGCCAGACCCCCGGGGAGCAGTACTTC. As protein: CASSQTPGEQYF.

This clone was recorded a few times. The J gene is TRBJ2-2, the V gene TRBV18; 7 nucleotides line up with TRBD1. The CDR3 sequence is 15 residues long. The germline gives CDR1 KGHSH, CDR2 LQKENI. The junction had 2 bases not matched to a gene; V was cut back by 3 bases and J by 1 base. CDR3 bases: TGTGCCAGCTCACCCTGGACAGGGAACACCGGGGAGCTGTTTTTT. It specifies CASSPWTGNTGELFF.

The chain couples TRBV7-8 to TRBJ2-2, with 11 bases fitting TRBD2. The V segment lost 1 base and the J segment 1 base; nucleotides outside the gene matches: 5. CDR3 length: 18 residues. Looked up from germline, CDR1 is SGHVS and CDR2 is FQNEAQ. The CDR3 here is CASSLGGLAARNTGELFF. CDR3 bases: TGTGCCAGCAGCTTAGGGGGACTAGCGGCAAGGAACACCGGGGAGCTGTTTTTT.

The V call is TRBV29-1, the J call TRBJ2-1; 7 nucleotides line up with TRBD1. CDR3 length equals 13 residues. Losses at the gene ends were 8 bases for V and 6 bases for J; bases not matched to a gene: 10. Germline V gene sequence: CDR1 SQVTM, CDR2 ANQGSEA. CDR3 coding DNA: TGCAGCTCAGGGGGTGAGAGGGGCAATGAGCAGTTCTTC. This sequence encodes CSSGGERGNEQFF.

The chain is built from TRBV5-6 and TRBJ2-7, with 8 bases aligning to TRBD2. Unmatched junction bases numbered 11, after V lost 5 bases and J lost 1 base. The V gene's germline CDR1 is SGHDT and CDR2 YYEEEE. CDR3 length: 16 amino acids. Here the CDR3 reads CASSPGGGLSSYEQYF. CDR3 sequence (DNA): TGTGCCAGCAGTCCGGGGGGGGGCCTATCGTCCTACGAGCAGTACTTC.

V gene TRBV29-1 combines with J gene TRBJ2-3, with 7 bases aligning to TRBD1. The CDR3 extends over 16 amino acids. The V gene end was trimmed by 6 bases and the J gene end by 2 bases; junction bases not matched to a gene: 14. Germline V CDR1 and CDR2: SQVTM, ANQGSEA. The CDR3 nucleotides are TGCAGCGTCGAAAAACCCCGACAGGGATACACAGATACGCAGTATTTT. Amino acids: CSVEKPRQGYTDTQYF.

This chain connects TRBV5-6 to TRBJ2-5; TRBD2 matches at 11 bases. Germline-derived CDR1 and CDR2 are SGHDT and YYEEEE. The J segment lost 5 bases and the V segment lost 2 bases, leaving 8 bases of the junction unmatched. There are 16 residues in the CDR3. CDR3 protein: CASSFYSGRAWETQYF. The DNA for the CDR3 is TGTGCCAGCAGCTTCTATAGCGGGAGGGCCTGGGAGACCCAGTACTTC.

This chain links TRBV29-1 with TRBJ1-5, with 10 bases fitting TRBD1. Per germline, CDR1 SQVTM and CDR2 ANQGSEA. V dropped 4 bases and J dropped 3; count of bases not matched to a gene: 6. The CDR3 is made up of 15 amino acids. This CDR3 is CSVGSGQGVNQPQHF. In DNA, the CDR3 is TGCAGCGTTGGGTCTGGACAGGGGGTCAATCAGCCCCAGCATTTT.

The chain has TRBV6-4 and TRBJ2-3; a weak D match, TRBD2 (6 bases). CDR1 is MRHNA, CDR2 SNTAGT, per germline. V was trimmed by 3 bases and J by 1 base, leaving 8 bases between them. This CDR3 is 14 amino acids long. The CDR3 is CASSEQRGTDTQYF. The CDR3 DNA reads TGTGCCAGCAGTGAACAGCGGGGCACAGATACGCAGTATTTT.

The chain employs TRBV11-1 and TRBJ1-1; a possible D gene is TRBD1 (5 bases). Between the trimmed V and J ends, which lost 3 bases and 6 bases, there was a span of 14 bases. This CDR3 is built from 14 residues. Looked up from germline, CDR1 is SGHAT and CDR2 is FQDESV (reference sequence). CDR3 nucleotide sequence: TGTGCCAGCAGCTTTCGCAGGGCGAATTCTGAAGCTTTCTTT. Its translation: CASSFRRANSEAFF.

The chain combines TRBV28 with TRBJ2-5; TRBD1 agrees at 7 bases. CDR1 MDHEN and CDR2 SYDVKM come from the germline V gene. V shed 5 bases and J 5 bases; nucleotides not matched to a gene: 11. The CDR3 loop spans 15 amino acids. CDR3 sequence reads: CASSPLDRPGETQYF. CDR3 DNA sequence: TGTGCCAGCAGTCCGTTGGACAGGCCGGGGGAGACCCAGTACTTC.